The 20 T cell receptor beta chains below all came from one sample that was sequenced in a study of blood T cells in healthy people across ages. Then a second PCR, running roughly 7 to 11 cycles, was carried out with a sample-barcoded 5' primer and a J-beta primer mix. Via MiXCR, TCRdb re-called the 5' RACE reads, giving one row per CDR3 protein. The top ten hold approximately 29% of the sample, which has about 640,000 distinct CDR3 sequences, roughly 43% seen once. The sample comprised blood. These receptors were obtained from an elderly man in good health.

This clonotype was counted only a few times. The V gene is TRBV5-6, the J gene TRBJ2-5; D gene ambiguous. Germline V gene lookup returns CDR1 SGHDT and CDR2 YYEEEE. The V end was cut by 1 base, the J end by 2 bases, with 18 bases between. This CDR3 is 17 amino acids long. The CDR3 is CASSLYHIRGGQETQYF. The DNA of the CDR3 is TGTGCCAGCAGCTTGTACCACATAAGAGGTGGGCAAGAGACCCAGTACTTC.

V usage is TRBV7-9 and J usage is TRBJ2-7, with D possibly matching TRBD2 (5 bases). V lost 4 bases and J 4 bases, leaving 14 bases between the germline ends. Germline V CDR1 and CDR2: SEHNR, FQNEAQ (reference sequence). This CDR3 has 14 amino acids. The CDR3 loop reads CASSSEGSRYEQYF. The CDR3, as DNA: TGTGCCAGCAGCTCAGAAGGGAGTCGGTACGAGCAGTACTTC. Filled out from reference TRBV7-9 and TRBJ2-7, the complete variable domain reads DTGVSQNPRHKITKRGQNVTFRCDPISEHNRLYWYRQTLGQGPEFLTYFQNEAQLEKSRLLSDRFSAERPKGSFSTLEIQRTEQGDSAMYLCASSSEGSRYEQYFGPGTRLTVT.

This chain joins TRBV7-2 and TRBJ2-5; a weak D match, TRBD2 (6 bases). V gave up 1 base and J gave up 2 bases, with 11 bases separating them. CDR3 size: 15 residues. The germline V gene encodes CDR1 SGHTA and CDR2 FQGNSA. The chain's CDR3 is CASSLDPGRQETQYF. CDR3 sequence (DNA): TGTGCCAGCAGCTTAGACCCGGGGAGGCAAGAGACCCAGTACTTC.

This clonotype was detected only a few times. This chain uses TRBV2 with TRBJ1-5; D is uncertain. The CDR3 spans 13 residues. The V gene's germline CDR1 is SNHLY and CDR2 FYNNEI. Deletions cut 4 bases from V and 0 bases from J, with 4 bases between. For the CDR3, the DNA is TGTGCCAGCAGTGTTGATAGCAATCAGCCCCAGCATTTT. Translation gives CASSVDSNQPQHF.

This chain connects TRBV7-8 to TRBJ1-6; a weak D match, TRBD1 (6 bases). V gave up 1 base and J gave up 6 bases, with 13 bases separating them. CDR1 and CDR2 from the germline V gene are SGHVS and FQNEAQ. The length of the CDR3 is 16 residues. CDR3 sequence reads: CASSLGRGGRNSPLHF. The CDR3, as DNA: TGTGCCAGCAGCTTAGGGAGGGGGGGACGTAATTCACCCCTCCACTTT.

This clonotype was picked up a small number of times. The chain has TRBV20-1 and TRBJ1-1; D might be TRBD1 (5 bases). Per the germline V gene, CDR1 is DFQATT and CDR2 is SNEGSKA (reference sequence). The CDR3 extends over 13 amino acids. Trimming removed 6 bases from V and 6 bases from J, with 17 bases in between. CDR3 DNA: TGCAGTGCCTCTGGGGACGCTAACGCTGAAGCTTTCTTT. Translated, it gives CSASGDANAEAFF.

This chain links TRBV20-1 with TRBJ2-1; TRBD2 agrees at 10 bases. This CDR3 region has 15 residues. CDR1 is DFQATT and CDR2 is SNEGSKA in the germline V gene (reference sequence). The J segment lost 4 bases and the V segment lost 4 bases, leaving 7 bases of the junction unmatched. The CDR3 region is CSAIGAGGPYNEQFF. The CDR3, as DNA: TGCAGTGCTATAGGAGCGGGAGGGCCGTACAATGAGCAGTTCTTC.

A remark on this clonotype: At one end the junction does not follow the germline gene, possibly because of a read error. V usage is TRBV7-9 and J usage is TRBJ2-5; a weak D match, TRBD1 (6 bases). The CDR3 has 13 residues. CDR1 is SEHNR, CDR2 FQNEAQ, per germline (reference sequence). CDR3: CASSNTGSETRYF. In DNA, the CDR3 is TGTGCCAGCAGCAATACAGGGTCAGAGACCCGGTACTTC.

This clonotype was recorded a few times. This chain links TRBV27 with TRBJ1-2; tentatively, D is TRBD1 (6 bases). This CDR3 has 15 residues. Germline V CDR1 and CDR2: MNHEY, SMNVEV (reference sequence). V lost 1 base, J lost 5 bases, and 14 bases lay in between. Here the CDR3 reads CASSLYQGQGYGYTF. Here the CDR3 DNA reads TGTGCCAGCAGTTTATATCAGGGGCAGGGATATGGCTACACCTTC.

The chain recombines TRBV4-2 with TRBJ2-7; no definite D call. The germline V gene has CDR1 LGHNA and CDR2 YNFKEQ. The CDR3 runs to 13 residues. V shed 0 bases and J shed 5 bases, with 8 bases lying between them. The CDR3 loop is CASSQEGWNEQYF. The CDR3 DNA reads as TGTGCCAGCAGCCAAGAGGGGTGGAACGAGCAGTACTTC.

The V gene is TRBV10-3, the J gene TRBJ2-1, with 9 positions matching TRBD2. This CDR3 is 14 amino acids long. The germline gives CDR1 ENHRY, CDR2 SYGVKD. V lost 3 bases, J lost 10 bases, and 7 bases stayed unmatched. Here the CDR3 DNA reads TGTGCCATCAGTGATCTGACTAGCGGTAGGGAGCAGTTCTTC. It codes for CAISDLTSGREQFF.

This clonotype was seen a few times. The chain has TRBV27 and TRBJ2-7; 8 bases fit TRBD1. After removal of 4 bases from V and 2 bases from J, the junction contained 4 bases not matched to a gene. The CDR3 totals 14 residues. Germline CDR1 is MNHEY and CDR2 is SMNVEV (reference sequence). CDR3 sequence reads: CASSSETGAYEQYF. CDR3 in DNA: TGTGCCAGCAGTTCGGAGACAGGGGCCTACGAGCAGTACTTC.

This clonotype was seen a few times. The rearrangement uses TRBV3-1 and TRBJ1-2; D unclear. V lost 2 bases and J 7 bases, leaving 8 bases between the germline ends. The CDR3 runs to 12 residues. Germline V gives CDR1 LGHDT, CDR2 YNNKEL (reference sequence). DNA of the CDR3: TGTGCCAGCAGCCAAAGAGAGGTTGGCTACACCTTC. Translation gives CASSQREVGYTF.

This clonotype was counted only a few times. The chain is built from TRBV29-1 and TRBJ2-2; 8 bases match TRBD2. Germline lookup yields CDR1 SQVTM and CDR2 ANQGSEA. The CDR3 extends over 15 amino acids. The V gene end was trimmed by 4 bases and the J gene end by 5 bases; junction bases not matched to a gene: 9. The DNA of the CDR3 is TGCAGCGTTGTTGTCGGGGGGGCGAGGACCGGGGAGCTGTTTTTT. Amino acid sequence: CSVVVGGARTGELFF.

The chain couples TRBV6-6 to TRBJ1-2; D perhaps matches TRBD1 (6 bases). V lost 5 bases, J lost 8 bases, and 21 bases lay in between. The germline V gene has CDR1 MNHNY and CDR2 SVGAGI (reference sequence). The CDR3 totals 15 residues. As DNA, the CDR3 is TGTGCCAGCAGTAAACCAATCAACAAGGGGGAGGGCTACACCTTC. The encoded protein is CASSKPINKGEGYTF.

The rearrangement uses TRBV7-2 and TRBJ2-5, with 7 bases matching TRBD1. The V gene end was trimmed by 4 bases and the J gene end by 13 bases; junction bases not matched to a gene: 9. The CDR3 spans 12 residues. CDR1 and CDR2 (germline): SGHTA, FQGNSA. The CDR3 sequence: CASSSPTGIRYF. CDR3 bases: TGTGCCAGCAGCTCACCGACAGGGATTCGGTACTTC.

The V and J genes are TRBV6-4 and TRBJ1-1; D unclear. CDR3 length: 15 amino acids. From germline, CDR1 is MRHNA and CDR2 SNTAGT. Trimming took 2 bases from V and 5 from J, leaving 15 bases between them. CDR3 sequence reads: CASSDARRGRTEAFF. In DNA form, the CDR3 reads TGTGCCAGCAGTGACGCGAGGCGGGGAAGGACTGAAGCTTTCTTT.

The CDR3 DNA reads TGTGCCAGCAGTTACGGCGGGACATTGAACACCGGGGAGCTGTTTTTT. This encodes CASSYGGTLNTGELFF. V and J are TRBV6-5 and TRBJ2-2; D assignment may be TRBD1 or TRBD2 (6 bases each). Germline loops: CDR1 MNHEY, CDR2 SVGAGI. The V gene lost 2 bases and the J gene lost 1 base, with 11 bases spanning the gap. The CDR3 is 16 amino acids.

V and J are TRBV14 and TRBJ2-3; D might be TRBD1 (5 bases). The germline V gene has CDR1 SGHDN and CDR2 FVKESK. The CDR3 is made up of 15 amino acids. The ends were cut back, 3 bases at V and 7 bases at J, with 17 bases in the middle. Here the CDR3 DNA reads TGTGCCAGCAGCCATAGGACATCGCTTGTGAATACGCAGTATTTT. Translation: CASSHRTSLVNTQYF.

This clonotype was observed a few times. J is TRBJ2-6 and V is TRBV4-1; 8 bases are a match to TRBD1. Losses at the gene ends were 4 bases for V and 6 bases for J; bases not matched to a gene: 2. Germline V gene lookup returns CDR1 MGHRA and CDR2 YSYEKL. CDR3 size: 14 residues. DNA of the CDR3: TGCGCCAGCAGCCCGGACAGGGAGGCCAACGTCCTGACTTTC. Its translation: CASSPDREANVLTF.